These T cell receptor beta chains were read from a single sample in a study of identical twins. TCRdb ran MiXCR on the 5' RACE reads and lists one entry per CDR3 protein. The sample has approximately 670,000 distinct CDR3 sequences, 6.1% seen once. Material for sequencing was naive T cells sorted from blood. The receptors were gathered from a man between 18 and 29 years old in good health. Both conserved end residues are part of each CDR3. The D gene is left open where the match is weak. Some rows have no size entry. The others give once, few or many, or a class for an expanded clone.

TRBD1 | many | TRBJ2-2 | 15 | TRBV12-3/TRBV12-4 | CASSLRTGETGELFF | TGTGCCAGCAGTTTAAGAACAGGGGAGACCGGGGAGCTGTTTTTT
TRBD1 | NA | TRBJ2-6 | 19 | TRBV30 | CAWRATSGQGFSGANVLTF | TGTGCCTGGAGGGCTACCTCCGGACAGGGATTCTCTGGGGCCAACGTCCTGACTTTC
NA | NA | TRBJ1-5 | 14 | TRBV5-6 | CASSSGNAGQPQHF | TGTGCCAGCAGCTCCGGGAATGCGGGGCAGCCCCAGCATTTT
NA | few | TRBJ2-2 | 14 | TRBV6-5 | CASSWAPGAGELFF | TGTGCCAGCAGTTGGGCCCCGGGGGCCGGGGAGCTGTTTTTT
TRBD2 | many | TRBJ2-1 | 16 | TRBV27 | CASSSNSGRARSEQFF | TGTGCCAGCAGTAGTAATAGCGGGAGGGCCAGATCGGAGCAGTTCTTC
TRBD2 | NA | TRBJ2-1 | 18 | TRBV5-1 | CASSLAGSGLSSYNEQFF | TGCGCCAGCAGCTTGGCCGGTAGCGGGTTGAGCTCCTACAATGAGCAGTTCTTC
NA | many | TRBJ2-1 | 12 | TRBV2 | CASTARADEQFF | TGTGCCAGCACGGCACGGGCGGATGAGCAGTTCTTC
TRBD2 | many | TRBJ2-1 | 15 | TRBV7-2 | CASSFRLAGGYEQFF | TGTGCCAGCAGCTTTCGACTAGCGGGAGGGTATGAGCAGTTCTTC
NA | few | TRBJ1-5 | 15 | TRBV7-2 | CASSPRWTDYQPQHF | TGTGCCAGCAGCCCTCGTTGGACAGACTATCAGCCCCAGCATTTT
NA | NA | TRBJ1-5 | 17 | TRBV6-2/TRBV6-3 | CASSYPKNSGKNQPQHF | TGTGCCAGCAGTTACCCGAAGAATTCGGGGAAAAATCAGCCCCAGCATTTT
TRBD1 | many | TRBJ1-2 | 15 | TRBV9 | CASSVRTGGWDGYTF | TGTGCCAGCAGCGTGAGGACAGGGGGGTGGGATGGCTACACCTTC
NA | few | TRBJ2-3 | 16 | TRBV11-3 | CASSPVEERSTDTQYF | TGTGCCAGCAGCCCGGTTGAGGAGAGGAGCACAGATACGCAGTATTTT
NA | many | TRBJ2-2 | 12 | TRBV29-1 | CSVSQNTGELFF | TGCAGCGTGTCCCAGAACACCGGGGAGCTGTTTTTT
TRBD1 | few | TRBJ1-1 | 17 | TRBV18 | CASSTRPGQGAVTEAFF | TGTGCCAGCTCAACAAGACCGGGACAGGGGGCAGTCACTGAAGCTTTCTTT
TRBD1 | few | TRBJ2-1 | 17 | TRBV5-1 | CASSLFTGTASYNEQFF | TGCGCCAGCAGCCTGTTTACCGGGACAGCCTCCTACAATGAGCAGTTCTTC
NA | few | TRBJ1-5 | 15 | TRBV4-1 | CASSQDWGGYQPQHF | TGCGCCAGCAGCCAAGATTGGGGGGGATATCAGCCCCAGCATTTT
TRBD1 | many | TRBJ1-6 | 16 | TRBV4-1 | CASSQEGQGANSPLHF | TGCGCCAGCAGCCAAGAAGGACAGGGGGCTAACTCACCCCTCCACTTT
NA | many | TRBJ1-5 | 13 | TRBV27 | CASSFGVNQPQHF | TGTGCCAGCAGTTTTGGGGTCAATCAGCCCCAGCATTTT
NA | NA | TRBJ2-1 | 12 | TRBV5-1 | CASSLSGDVEFF | TGCGCCAGCAGCTTGTCAGGGGACGTCGAGTTCTTC
TRBD1 | NA | TRBJ2-3 | 15 | TRBV12-3/TRBV12-4 | CASSPYDRGEDTQYF | TGTGCCAGCAGTCCATATGACAGGGGAGAAGATACGCAGTATTTT
NA | NA | TRBJ2-2 | 16 | TRBV4-1 | CASRLPKFKDTGELFF | TGCGCCAGCAGGCTACCAAAATTCAAGGACACCGGGGAGCTGTTTTTT
TRBD1 | few | TRBJ1-2 | 16 | TRBV6-5 | CASSYQPDRLPYGYTF | TGTGCCAGCAGTTACCAACCGGACAGGCTACCCTATGGCTACACCTTC
NA | many | TRBJ2-1 | 13 | TRBV5-1 | CASSLEYLGEQFF | TGCGCCAGCAGCTTGGAGTATCTAGGAGAGCAGTTCTTC
TRBD1 | many | TRBJ1-4 | 16 | TRBV10-3 | CAISADRGQLNEKLFF | TGTGCCATCAGTGCGGACAGGGGGCAACTTAATGAAAAACTGTTTTTT
NA | many | TRBJ2-7 | 13 | TRBV5-1 | CASSRDNSYEQYF | TGCGCCAGCAGCCGGGACAACTCCTACGAGCAGTACTTC
TRBD2 | NA | TRBJ2-3 | 17 | TRBV5-1 | CASSLAGTSGRADTQYF | TGCGCCAGCAGCTTGGCCGGGACTAGCGGGAGGGCCGATACGCAGTATTTT
NA | NA | TRBJ2-1 | 12 | TRBV12-5 | CASGLGEVGQFF | TGTGCTAGTGGTTTAGGAGAGGTAGGTCAGTTCTTC
TRBD2 | NA | TRBJ2-2 | 16 | TRBV5-1 | CASSSLTSGRAGELFF | TGCGCCAGCAGCTCCCTGACTAGCGGGAGAGCCGGGGAGCTGTTTTTT
TRBD2 | NA | TRBJ2-2 | 16 | TRBV7-9 | CASSPGTSGLGGELFF | TGTGCCAGCAGCCCAGGGACTAGTGGATTAGGCGGGGAGCTGTTTTTT
TRBD1 | many | TRBJ2-7 | 14 | TRBV4-3 | CASSQGQGSYEQYF | TGCGCCAGCAGCCAAGGACAGGGGTCCTACGAGCAGTACTTC
TRBD2 | many | TRBJ2-3 | 16 | TRBV12-3/TRBV12-4 | CASTPRKREGTDTQYF | TGTGCCAGCACTCCACGGAAGCGGGAGGGAACAGATACGCAGTATTTT
NA | many | TRBJ2-1 | 11 | TRBV2 | CASHRLHEQFF | TGTGCCAGTCATAGACTACACGAGCAGTTCTTC
TRBD1 | few | TRBJ2-7 | 15 | TRBV2 | CASSAFGQGPYEQYF | TGTGCCAGCAGCGCCTTTGGACAGGGCCCCTACGAGCAGTACTTC
TRBD1 | NA | TRBJ2-4 | 13 | TRBV30 | CAFHGTGGNIQYF | TGTGCCTTCCACGGGACAGGGGGTAACATTCAGTACTTC
NA | many | TRBJ1-3 | 12 | TRBV12-3/TRBV12-4 | CASSLNGNTIYF | TGTGCCAGCAGTTTGAATGGAAACACCATATATTTT